Here is one TCR beta chain with its context. Its antigen has not been determined. The record has no base qualities; no much larger clone is one base away. Library generation was performed with the immunoSEQ multiplex PCR assay. TCRdb re-hosts the immuneACCESS table, in-frame sequences only. Its copies lack some clones; in the studies checked, an unresolved V gene accounts for under half of them, and the cause for the rest is not known. Recorded for this sample are tens of thousands of clones; more than 75% of them occurred a single time. Approximately 4.3% of the sample comes from the top ten. This sample is drawn from a study of chemoradiotherapy in HPV16-positive cancers (dated by TCRdb to 2021 to 2024). In the study overall: Using functional T-cell assays on cells from two HPV16-positive patients, the researchers defined candidate HPV-specific T-cell clones and common TCR motifs. The candidate HPV-specific TCRs and motifs were subsequently tracked in TCR repertoires obtained from some 90 patients with HPV-related cancers. Whether T-cell immunity against the HPV oncoproteins E6 and E7 changes during chemoradiotherapy and whether survival is affected by this immunity were examined in the study.

The investigation overall reported the following: The survival association was reported for HPV16-positive patients, and the functional definition of HPV-specific T cells was derived from only two HPV16-positive patients. Among HPV16-positive patients, expansion of HPV-responsive T cells during chemoradiotherapy was associated with better recurrence-free survival. Expansion of candidate HPV-specific clones and E7-related TCR motifs was observed in the tumor microenvironment during treatment, whereas no such expansion was observed for non-HPV-specific T cells.

Because repertoires were sampled repeatedly during chemoradiotherapy, clonal expansion in the tumor microenvironment could be followed. This receptor was identified in a human donor with HPV-associated anogenital cancer. Sequenced material: blood, taken from a patient who underwent chemoradiotherapy.

The DNA reads TGTGCCAGCAGCTTGGGAGGGGGCACAGATACGCAGTATTTT. Its product reads: CASSLGGGTDTQYF. The receptor chain draws on TRBV5-6 and TRBJ2-3; the D element could tentatively be TRBD1 or TRBD2, as 5 bases agree for each. There are 14 amino acids in the CDR3, from cysteine to phenylalanine inclusive. The only DNA kept is the CDR3, 42 bases in frame from the first base. Reading the germline V gene gives CDR1 SGHDT and CDR2 YYEEEE. V and J lose 0 bases and 1 base, and a span of 6 bases separates them. Outside the CDR3, residues come from the reference TRBV5-6 and TRBJ2-3 proteins, so the full variable domain is: DAGVTQSPTHLIKTRGQQVTLRCSPKSGHDTVSWYQQALGQGPQFIFQYYEEEERQRGNFPDRFSGHQFPNYSSELNVNALLLGDSALYLCASSLGGGTDTQYFGPGTRLTVL.